Each of the 15 T cell receptor beta chains below was sequenced from the same sample in a study of T cell repertoires in cytomegalovirus infection. These receptors are not linked to any known antigen. TCRdb itself ran the reads through MiXCR, one entry per CDR3 protein. The table includes about 830,000 distinct CDR3 sequences, approximately 30% detected once. Sequencing was performed on cultured CD8+ T cells from PBMCs, taken from culture after CMV antigen stimulation. The receptors shown here come from a human donor in good health (CMV status not recorded). Some clones in this sample may be carry-over from other donors' samples.

This clonotype appeared many times. The J gene is TRBJ1-5, the V gene TRBV2; D unresolved. Trimming removed 7 bases from V and 0 bases from J, with 13 bases in between. The CDR3 is 15 amino acids. Germline V gene sequence: CDR1 SNHLY, CDR2 FYNNEI. Here the CDR3 DNA reads TGTGCCAGCAAAGGGAACGTAAATAGCAATCAGCCCCAGCATTTT. It yields the protein CASKGNVNSNQPQHF.

Only a few counts were recorded for this clonotype. The chain is built from TRBV7-9 and TRBJ2-5, with 11 positions matching TRBD2. CDR3 length: 16 residues. V gave up 3 bases and J gave up 2 bases; unmatched junction bases: 5. Germline V gene data show CDR1 as SEHNR and CDR2 as FQNEAQ (reference sequence). CDR3 nucleotide sequence: TGTGCCAGCAGCTTTGAGCGACTAGCGGGGCAAGAGACCCAGTACTTC. It yields the protein CASSFERLAGQETQYF.

In its sample, this clonotype was seen a few times. The chain joins TRBV10-3 to TRBJ1-1, with a tentative D call TRBD1 (6 bases). There are 15 residues in the CDR3. The ends were cut back, 0 bases at V and 1 base at J, with 9 bases in the middle. The germline CDR1 and CDR2 sequences are ENHRY and SYGVKD. CDR3 amino acids: CAISESGGPNTEAFF. CDR3 nucleotide sequence: TGTGCCATCAGTGAGTCAGGGGGACCGAACACTGAAGCTTTCTTT.

The rearrangement links TRBV7-6 to TRBJ1-5; D remains unclear. V was shortened by 5 bases and J by 3 bases, with 11 bases between the two germline ends. The V gene's germline CDR1 is SGHVS and CDR2 FNYEAQ. This CDR3 is built from 14 residues. The CDR3 protein is CASSRSGVNQPQHF. The CDR3 nucleotides are TGTGCCAGCAGCCGATCGGGTGTCAATCAGCCCCAGCATTTT. The full variable domain, in which reference TRBV7-6 and TRBJ1-5 provide the parts outside the CDR3, is GAGVSQSPRYKVTKRGQDVALRCDPISGHVSLYWYRQALGQGPEFLTYFNYEAQQDKSGLPNDRFSAERPEGSISTLTIQRTEQRDSAMYRCASSRSGVNQPQHFGDGTRLSIL.

The chain recombines TRBV6-5 with TRBJ2-2; D remains unclear. Trimming took 5 bases from V and 6 from J, leaving 10 bases between them. The CDR3 has 13 amino acids. The germline V gene encodes CDR1 MNHEY and CDR2 SVGAGI. The CDR3 DNA reads as TGTGCCAGCAGTCCCGGCTGGGCCGGGGAGCTGTTTTTT. It encodes CASSPGWAGELFF.

This clonotype was detected a few times. The rearrangement links TRBV27 to TRBJ2-5; 7 bases fit TRBD1. After removal of 5 bases from V and 1 base from J, the junction contained 7 bases not matched to a gene. Germline lookup yields CDR1 MNHEY and CDR2 SMNVEV (reference sequence). This CDR3 comprises 15 residues. This CDR3 is CASSTYRDSQETQYF. The CDR3 DNA sequence: TGTGCCAGCAGTACATACCGGGACAGCCAAGAGACCCAGTACTTC.

This clonotype was detected ten times or more. V is TRBV12-5 and J is TRBJ2-1, with 10 bases fitting TRBD2. J was trimmed by 3 bases and V by 5 bases; bases with no gene match: 4. The CDR3 has 15 residues. The germline CDR1 and CDR2 sequences are LGHNT and FRNRAP. The CDR3 nucleotides are TGTGCTAGTGGTCGACTAGCGGGTTTCTACAATGAGCAGTTCTTC. Translating it yields CASGRLAGFYNEQFF.

This chain connects TRBV12-3 or TRBV12-4 to TRBJ1-1, with D possibly being TRBD1 (6 bases). V was shortened by 6 bases and J by 5 bases, with 16 bases between the two germline ends. The CDR3 length is 14 residues. The CDR3 here is CASSPPQGLTEAFF. The CDR3 coding sequence is TGTGCCAGCAGCCCACCACAGGGATTAACTGAAGCTTTCTTT.

The table lists this clonotype with a few counts. The chain couples TRBV15 to TRBJ1-2; perhaps TRBD1 as D (5 bases). Germline CDR1 reads LNHNV; CDR2 reads YYDKDF (reference sequence). V dropped 2 bases and J dropped 6 bases, with 13 bases sitting between them. This CDR3 is 14 amino acids long. The CDR3 protein is CATSRYSTADGYTF. The CDR3, as DNA: TGTGCCACCAGCAGATATTCGACAGCCGATGGCTACACCTTC.

This clonotype occurred many times. The gene calls are TRBV7-2 and TRBJ2-7; D unresolved. Germline-derived CDR1 and CDR2 are SGHTA and FQGNSA. With 1 base removed from V and 2 bases from J, the gap between germline ends came to 12 bases. The CDR3 has 15 amino acids. CDR3 sequence (DNA): TGTGCCAGCAGCTTAGGCCCCGACCAAACCTACGAGCAGTACGTC. It translates to CASSLGPDQTYEQYV.

This clonotype has more than one count but fewer than ten. The chain employs TRBV5-1 and TRBJ1-2; 9 bases agree with TRBD1. The CDR3 sequence is 18 residues long. CDR1 is SGHRS, CDR2 YFSETQ, per germline. After removal of 9 bases from V and 4 bases from J, the junction contained 22 bases not matched to a gene. The CDR3 DNA follows: TGCGCCACCAGAAATGGAGATCCGGGGACAGGGACCGCCTATGGCTACACCTTC. Translated: CATRNGDPGTGTAYGYTF.

The chain couples TRBV7-9 to TRBJ2-2, with TRBD2 matching 8 bases. V trimming: 2 bases; J trimming: 0 bases; junction bases outside the gene matches: 2. This CDR3 comprises 16 residues. Germline V lookup: CDR1 SEHNR, CDR2 FQNEAQ (reference sequence). CDR3 residues: CASSLKRGSNTGELFF. As DNA, the CDR3 is TGTGCCAGCAGCTTAAAGCGGGGGTCGAACACCGGGGAGCTGTTTTTT.

V usage is TRBV10-3 and J usage is TRBJ2-5; D is possibly TRBD2 (5 bases). Per germline, CDR1 ENHRY and CDR2 SYGVKD. This CDR3 region has 15 residues. Trimming pared 2 bases from V and 4 bases from J, leaving 14 bases between. CDR3 loop: CAISEPEASLETQYF. The CDR3 coding sequence is TGTGCCATCAGTGAGCCAGAAGCTAGCCTAGAGACCCAGTACTTC.

This clonotype came up many times. This chain connects TRBV7-8 to TRBJ2-3; 10 positions match TRBD2. Germline V lookup: CDR1 SGHVS, CDR2 FQNEAQ. V shed 5 bases and J 5 bases; nucleotides not matched to a gene: 13. CDR3 length equals 17 residues. The CDR3 here is CASSLRAGGPGRDTQYF. Written as DNA, the CDR3 is TGTGCCAGCAGCCTGAGAGCGGGGGGGCCAGGGAGAGATACGCAGTATTTT.

This clonotype is a singleton in its sample. The V gene is TRBV6-2 or TRBV6-3, the J gene TRBJ2-1, with 8 bases aligning to TRBD1. CDR1 is MNHEY, CDR2 SVGEGT, per germline. This CDR3 region has 15 residues. V was clipped by 7 bases and J by 8 bases; unmatched bases: 13. CDR3 in DNA: TGTGCCAGCACCCAGGGGAGACAGGGGACCCATGAGCAGTTCTTC. Protein product: CASTQGRQGTHEQFF.